This T cell receptor beta chain stems from a study of regulatory T cells in long-lasting Graves disease. Study results and limitations: TCR diversity in persistent Graves' patients was below that of newly diagnosed ones.

HTBI primers from iRepertoire and Arm-PCR of CDR3 regions yielded the TCR beta libraries. Using its own MiXCR run on the multiplex PCR reads, TCRdb lists one record per CDR3 protein. The table lists about 450,000 distinct CDR3 sequences, 13% to 15% of them singletons. Noted time point: newly diagnosed GD, antithyroid drugs for less than 3 months. PBMCs were the source of the RNA used for TCR sequencing. Germline V gene sequence: CDR1 MDHEN, CDR2 SYDVKM. CDR3 size: 16 residues. Comments on this clonotype: As yet, its antigen is unknown. Only one base separates this from a far larger clonotype, so it likely reflects a read error.

This sample was also put to use in a study of T cells in Graves' hyperthyroidism and ophthalmopathy. As reported in that work: Clinical symptoms, serum thyroxine and TRAb, thyroid ultrasound and orbital computed tomography were used for the diagnoses.

The chain carries TRBV28 and TRBJ2-5, with no clear D. The end of the DNA fits TRBJ2-1 better, so the J call may be wrong. Sequenced here: peripheral blood mononuclear cells (PBMCs), sampled at new diagnosis, from a patient treated with antithyroid drugs. The sequence was obtained from a woman aged 50 to 60 with Graves disease. The CDR3 sequence is CASSLMVSANYSEQFF. The CDR3 bases are TGTGCCAGCAGTTTAATGGTTTCCGCTAACTACAGTGAGCAGTTCTTC.